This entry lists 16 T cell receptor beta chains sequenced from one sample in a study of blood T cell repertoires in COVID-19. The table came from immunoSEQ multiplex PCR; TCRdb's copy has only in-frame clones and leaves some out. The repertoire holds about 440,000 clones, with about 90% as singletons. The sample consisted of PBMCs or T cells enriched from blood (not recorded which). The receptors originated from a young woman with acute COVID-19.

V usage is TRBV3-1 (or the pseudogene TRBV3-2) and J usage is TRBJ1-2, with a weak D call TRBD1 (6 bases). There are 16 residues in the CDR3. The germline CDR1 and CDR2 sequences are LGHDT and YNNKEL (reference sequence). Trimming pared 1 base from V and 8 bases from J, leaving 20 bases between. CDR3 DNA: TGTGCCAGCAGCCAAGCTTGGGGGGGCAGCTCTAGGGGCTACACCTTC. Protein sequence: CASSQAWGGSSRGYTF.

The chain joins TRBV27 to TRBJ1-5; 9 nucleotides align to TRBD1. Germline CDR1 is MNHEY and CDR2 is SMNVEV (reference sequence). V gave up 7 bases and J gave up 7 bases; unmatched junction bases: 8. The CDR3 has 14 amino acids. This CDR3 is CASTSGQGRQPQHF. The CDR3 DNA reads TGTGCCAGCACCTCGGGACAGGGAAGGCAGCCCCAGCATTTT.

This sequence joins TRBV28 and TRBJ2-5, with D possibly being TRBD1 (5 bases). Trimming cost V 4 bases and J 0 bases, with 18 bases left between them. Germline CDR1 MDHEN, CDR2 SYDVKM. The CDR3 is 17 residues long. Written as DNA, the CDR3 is TGTGCCAGCAGTTCCCCCCCCCAGGGAAAGTACCAAGAGACCCAGTACTTC. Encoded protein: CASSSPPQGKYQETQYF.

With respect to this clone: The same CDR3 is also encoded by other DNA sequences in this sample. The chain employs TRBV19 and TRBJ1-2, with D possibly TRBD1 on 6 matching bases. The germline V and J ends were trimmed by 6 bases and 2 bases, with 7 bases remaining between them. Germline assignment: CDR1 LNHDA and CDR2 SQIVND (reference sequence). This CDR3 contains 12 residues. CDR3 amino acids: CASRDRNYGYTF. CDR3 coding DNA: TGTGCCAGTAGAGACAGGAACTATGGCTACACCTTC.

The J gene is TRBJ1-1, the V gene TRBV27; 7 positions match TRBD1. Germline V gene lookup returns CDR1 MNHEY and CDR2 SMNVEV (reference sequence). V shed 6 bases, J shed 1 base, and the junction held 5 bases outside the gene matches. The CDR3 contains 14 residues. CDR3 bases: TGTGCCAGCAGGGTAGACAGGGCGAACACTGAAGCTTTCTTT. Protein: CASRVDRANTEAFF.

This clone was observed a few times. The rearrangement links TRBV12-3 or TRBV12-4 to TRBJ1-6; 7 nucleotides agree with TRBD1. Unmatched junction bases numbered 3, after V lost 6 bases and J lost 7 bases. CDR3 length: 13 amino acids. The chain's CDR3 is CASSDRENSPLHF. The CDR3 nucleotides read TGTGCCAGCAGCGACAGGGAGAATTCACCCCTCCACTTT.

The CDR3 loop reads CASTRAGGISGNTIYF. The CDR3 DNA follows: TGTGCCAGCACCCGGGCGGGGGGGATCTCTGGAAACACCATATATTTT. J is TRBJ1-3 and V is TRBV3-1 (or the pseudogene TRBV3-2); a weak D match, TRBD1 (5 bases). V lost 7 bases and J lost 0, with 16 bases in between. The V gene's germline CDR1 is LGHDT and CDR2 YNNKEL (reference sequence). The CDR3 is 16 amino acids.

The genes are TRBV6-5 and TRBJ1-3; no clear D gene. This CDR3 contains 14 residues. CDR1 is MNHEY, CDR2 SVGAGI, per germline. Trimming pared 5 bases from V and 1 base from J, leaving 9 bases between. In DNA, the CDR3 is TGTGCCAGCAGTAACCTAAATTCTGGAAACACCATATATTTT. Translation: CASSNLNSGNTIYF.

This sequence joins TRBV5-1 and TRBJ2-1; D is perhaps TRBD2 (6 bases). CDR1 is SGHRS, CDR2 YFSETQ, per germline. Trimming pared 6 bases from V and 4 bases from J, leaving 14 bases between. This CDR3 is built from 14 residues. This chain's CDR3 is CASNMASEYNEQFF. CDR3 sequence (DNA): TGCGCCAGCAACATGGCTAGCGAATACAATGAGCAGTTCTTC.

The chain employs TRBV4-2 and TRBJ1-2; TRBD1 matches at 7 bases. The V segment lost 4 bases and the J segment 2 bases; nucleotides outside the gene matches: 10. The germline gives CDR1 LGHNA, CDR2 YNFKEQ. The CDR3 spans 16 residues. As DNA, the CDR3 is TGTGCCAGCAGCCCCCTGGCTGGGACAGTAAACTATGGCTACACCTTC. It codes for CASSPLAGTVNYGYTF.

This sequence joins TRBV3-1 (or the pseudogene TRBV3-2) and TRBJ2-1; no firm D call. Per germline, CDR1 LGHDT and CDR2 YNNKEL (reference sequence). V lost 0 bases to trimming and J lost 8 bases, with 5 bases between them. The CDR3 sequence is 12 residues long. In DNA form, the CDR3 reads TGTGCCAGCAGCCAAGAGGCACATGAGCAGTTCTTC. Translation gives CASSQEAHEQFF.

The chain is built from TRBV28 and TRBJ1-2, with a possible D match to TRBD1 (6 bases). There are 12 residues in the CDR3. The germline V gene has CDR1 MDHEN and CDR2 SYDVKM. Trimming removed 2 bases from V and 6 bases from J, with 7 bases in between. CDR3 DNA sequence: TGTGCCAGCAGTTTACAGGGGAATGGCTACACCTTC. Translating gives CASSLQGNGYTF.

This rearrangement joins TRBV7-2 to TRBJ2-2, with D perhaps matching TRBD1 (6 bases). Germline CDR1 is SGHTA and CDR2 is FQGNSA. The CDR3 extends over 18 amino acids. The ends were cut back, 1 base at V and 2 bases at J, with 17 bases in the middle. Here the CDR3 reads CASSLVGAGSINTGELFF. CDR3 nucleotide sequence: TGTGCCAGCAGCTTAGTGGGGGCAGGGAGTATCAACACCGGGGAGCTGTTTTTT.

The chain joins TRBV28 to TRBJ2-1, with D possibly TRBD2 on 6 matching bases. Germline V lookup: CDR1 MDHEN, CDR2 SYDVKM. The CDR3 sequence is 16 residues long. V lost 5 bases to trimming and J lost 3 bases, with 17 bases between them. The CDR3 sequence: CASSRLGGVNYNEQFF. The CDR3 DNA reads TGTGCCAGCAGTCGCTTGGGGGGAGTAAACTACAATGAGCAGTTCTTC.

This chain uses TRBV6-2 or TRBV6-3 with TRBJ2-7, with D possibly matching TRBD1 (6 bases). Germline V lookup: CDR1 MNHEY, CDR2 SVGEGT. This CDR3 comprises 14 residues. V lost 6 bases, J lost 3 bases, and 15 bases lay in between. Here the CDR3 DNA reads TGTGCCAGCAGCAATACAATGGACAGCTACGAGCAGTACTTC. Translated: CASSNTMDSYEQYF.

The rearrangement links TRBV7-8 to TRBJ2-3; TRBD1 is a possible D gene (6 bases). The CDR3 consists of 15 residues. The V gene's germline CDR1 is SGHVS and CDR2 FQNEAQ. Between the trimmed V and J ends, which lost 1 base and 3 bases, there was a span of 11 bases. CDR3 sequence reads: CASSLDTGKTDTQYF. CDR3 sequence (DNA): TGTGCCAGCAGCTTAGACACAGGGAAGACAGATACGCAGTATTTT.